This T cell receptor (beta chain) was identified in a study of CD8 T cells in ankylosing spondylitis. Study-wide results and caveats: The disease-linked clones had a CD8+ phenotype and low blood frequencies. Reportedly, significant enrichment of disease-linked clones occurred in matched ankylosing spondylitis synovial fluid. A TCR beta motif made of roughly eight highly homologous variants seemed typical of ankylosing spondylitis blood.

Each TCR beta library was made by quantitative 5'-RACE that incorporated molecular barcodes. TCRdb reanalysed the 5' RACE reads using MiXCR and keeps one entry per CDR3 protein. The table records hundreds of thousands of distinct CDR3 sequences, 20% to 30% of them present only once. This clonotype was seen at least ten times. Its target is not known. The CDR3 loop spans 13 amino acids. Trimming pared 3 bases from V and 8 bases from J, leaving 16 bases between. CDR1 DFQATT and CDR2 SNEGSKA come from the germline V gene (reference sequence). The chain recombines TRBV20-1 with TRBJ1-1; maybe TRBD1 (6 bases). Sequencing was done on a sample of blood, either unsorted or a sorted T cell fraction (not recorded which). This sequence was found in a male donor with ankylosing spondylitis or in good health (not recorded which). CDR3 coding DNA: TGCAGTGCTAGGGGGGGGCAGGTCGGGGAAGCTTTCTTT. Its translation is CSARGGQVGEAFF.